This is a list of T cell receptor beta chains from one sample in a study of CD8 T cells in Susac syndrome. From the immunoSEQ multiplex PCR reads, TCRdb called clonotypes with MiXCR, one entry per CDR3 protein. Here the sample spans about 150,000 distinct CDR3 sequences, just under 97% being singletons. Sequenced input: CD8+ T cells from PBMCs. Every receptor here comes from a human donor with multiple sclerosis. Each CDR3 is given with its conserved first and last residue. The order of the fields is V gene, D gene, clone size, CDR3 length, J gene, CDR3 protein, CDR3 DNA. The D gene is left open where the match is weak. Not every row has a clone size; where given, it reads once, few, many or a size class.

V gene: TRBV27
D gene: -
clone size: -
CDR3 length: 14
J gene: TRBJ1-1
CDR3 protein: CASSSLTSNTEAFF
CDR3 DNA: TGTGCCAGCAGCTCCCTTACGTCGAACACTGAAGCTTTCTTT

V gene: TRBV2
D gene: TRBD2
clone size: -
CDR3 length: 16
J gene: TRBJ2-1
CDR3 protein: CAGLPVEGGTYNEQFF
CDR3 DNA: TGTGCCGGCCTGCCGGTCGAGGGAGGGACCTACAATGAGCAGTTCTTC

V gene: TRBV2
D gene: -
clone size: once
CDR3 length: 15
J gene: TRBJ1-5
CDR3 protein: CASSEGLMGDQPQHF
CDR3 DNA: TGTGCCAGCAGTGAAGGGTTGATGGGGGATCAGCCCCAGCATTTT

V gene: TRBV27
D gene: -
clone size: -
CDR3 length: 13
J gene: TRBJ1-1
CDR3 protein: CASSWGFRTEAFF
CDR3 DNA: TGTGCCAGCAGTTGGGGATTTAGGACTGAAGCTTTCTTT

V gene: TRBV12-3/TRBV12-4
D gene: -
clone size: -
CDR3 length: 14
J gene: TRBJ2-3
CDR3 protein: CASSPVIATDTQYF
CDR3 DNA: TGTGCCAGCAGCCCGGTCATTGCGACAGATACGCAGTATTTT

V gene: TRBV7-9
D gene: -
clone size: -
CDR3 length: 14
J gene: TRBJ2-5
CDR3 protein: CASSLRPLQETQYF
CDR3 DNA: TGTGCCAGCAGCTTAAGGCCTTTACAAGAGACCCAGTACTTC

V gene: TRBV23-1
D gene: -
clone size: once
CDR3 length: 13
J gene: TRBJ1-2
CDR3 protein: CASGAERGYGYTF
CDR3 DNA: TGCGCCAGCGGGGCTGAGAGGGGCTATGGCTACACCTTC

V gene: TRBV2
D gene: TRBD2
clone size: -
CDR3 length: 15
J gene: TRBJ2-5
CDR3 protein: CASSGTSGNQETQYF
CDR3 DNA: TGTGCCAGCAGTGGGACTAGCGGGAATCAAGAGACCCAGTACTTC

V gene: TRBV9
D gene: -
clone size: -
CDR3 length: 14
J gene: TRBJ2-1
CDR3 protein: CASSVAGPLNEQFF
CDR3 DNA: TGTGCCAGCAGCGTCGCCGGTCCCCTCAATGAGCAGTTCTTC

V gene: TRBV7-8
D gene: -
clone size: -
CDR3 length: 15
J gene: TRBJ1-2
CDR3 protein: CASSLLTGPNYGYTF
CDR3 DNA: TGTGCCAGCAGCTTGCTGACAGGACCCAACTATGGCTACACCTTC

V gene: TRBV11-2
D gene: -
clone size: -
CDR3 length: 12
J gene: TRBJ2-7
CDR3 protein: CASSQVAYEQYF
CDR3 DNA: TGTGCCAGCAGCCAGGTAGCCTACGAGCAGTACTTC

V gene: TRBV30
D gene: TRBD1
clone size: -
CDR3 length: 17
J gene: TRBJ1-6
CDR3 protein: CAWSVPGSGQNNSPLHF
CDR3 DNA: TGTGCCTGGAGTGTACCTGGGTCGGGACAGAATAATTCACCCCTCCACTTT

V gene: TRBV5-1
D gene: -
clone size: -
CDR3 length: 13
J gene: TRBJ1-1
CDR3 protein: CASRLGFDTEAFF
CDR3 DNA: TGCGCCAGCAGGTTGGGGTTCGACACTGAAGCTTTCTTT

V gene: TRBV12-3/TRBV12-4
D gene: -
clone size: -
CDR3 length: 13
J gene: TRBJ2-1
CDR3 protein: CASSPYDYNEQFF
CDR3 DNA: TGTGCCAGCAGTCCTTACGATTACAATGAGCAGTTCTTC

V gene: TRBV20-1
D gene: TRBD1
clone size: -
CDR3 length: 15
J gene: TRBJ1-5
CDR3 protein: CSASRTGEASQPQHF
CDR3 DNA: TGCAGTGCTAGCAGGACAGGGGAAGCGAGTCAGCCCCAGCATTTT

V gene: TRBV3-1
D gene: -
clone size: -
CDR3 length: 16
J gene: TRBJ2-2
CDR3 protein: CASSQDLGFGTGELFF
CDR3 DNA: TGTGCCAGCAGCCAAGATTTGGGCTTCGGGACCGGGGAGCTGTTTTTT

V gene: TRBV29-1
D gene: -
clone size: -
CDR3 length: 13
J gene: TRBJ2-5
CDR3 protein: CSVEDRRSETQYF
CDR3 DNA: TGCAGCGTTGAAGACCGGAGATCAGAGACCCAGTACTTC

V gene: TRBV15
D gene: TRBD1
clone size: -
CDR3 length: 15
J gene: TRBJ2-5
CDR3 protein: CATSRDRGLGETQYF
CDR3 DNA: TGTGCCACCAGCAGGGACAGGGGGCTTGGAGAGACCCAGTACTTC

V gene: TRBV13
D gene: -
clone size: -
CDR3 length: 16
J gene: TRBJ1-1
CDR3 protein: CASSLGKGQRNTEAFF
CDR3 DNA: TGTGCCAGCAGCTTGGGAAAAGGACAGAGGAACACTGAAGCTTTCTTT

V gene: TRBV29-1
D gene: -
clone size: -
CDR3 length: 14
J gene: TRBJ1-2
CDR3 protein: CSVEGYGASYGYTF
CDR3 DNA: TGCAGCGTTGAGGGGTACGGGGCGTCCTATGGCTACACCTTC

V gene: TRBV12-3/TRBV12-4
D gene: -
clone size: -
CDR3 length: 11
J gene: TRBJ1-1
CDR3 protein: CASRASGEAFF
CDR3 DNA: TGTGCCAGCAGAGCCAGTGGTGAAGCTTTCTTT

V gene: TRBV5-5
D gene: -
clone size: -
CDR3 length: 14
J gene: TRBJ2-7
CDR3 protein: CASSDGHSSYEQYF
CDR3 DNA: TGTGCCAGCAGCGATGGACACAGCTCCTACGAGCAGTACTTC

V gene: TRBV12-3/TRBV12-4
D gene: -
clone size: -
CDR3 length: 12
J gene: TRBJ1-1
CDR3 protein: CASSLSNTEAFF
CDR3 DNA: TGTGCCAGCAGTTTAAGTAACACTGAAGCTTTCTTT

V gene: TRBV29-1
D gene: TRBD1
clone size: -
CDR3 length: 19
J gene: TRBJ1-1
CDR3 protein: CSVEELAGRTGGAVAEAFF
CDR3 DNA: TGCAGCGTTGAAGAATTAGCTGGTCGGACAGGGGGCGCGGTGGCTGAAGCTTTCTTT

V gene: TRBV27
D gene: TRBD2
clone size: -
CDR3 length: 14
J gene: TRBJ2-1
CDR3 protein: CASSRTSGGNEQFF
CDR3 DNA: TGTGCCAGCAGTAGGACTAGCGGGGGCAATGAGCAGTTCTTC

V gene: TRBV5-7
D gene: TRBD1
clone size: -
CDR3 length: 15
J gene: TRBJ2-7
CDR3 protein: CASSFRDRGLYEQYF
CDR3 DNA: TGTGCCAGCAGCTTCCGGGACAGGGGGCTATACGAGCAGTACTTC

V gene: TRBV7-9
D gene: -
clone size: -
CDR3 length: 14
J gene: TRBJ1-5
CDR3 protein: CASSLGNSNQPQHF
CDR3 DNA: TGTGCCAGCAGCTTGGGAAATAGCAATCAGCCCCAGCATTTT

V gene: TRBV13
D gene: -
clone size: -
CDR3 length: 14
J gene: TRBJ1-5
CDR3 protein: CASSSSLGNQPQHF
CDR3 DNA: TGTGCCAGCAGCTCCTCCTTAGGGAATCAGCCCCAGCATTTT

V gene: TRBV25-1
D gene: -
clone size: -
CDR3 length: 16
J gene: TRBJ2-2
CDR3 protein: CASSEYRGGNTGELFF
CDR3 DNA: TGTGCCAGCAGTGAATACAGGGGCGGGAACACCGGGGAGCTGTTTTTT

V gene: TRBV3-1
D gene: TRBD2
clone size: once
CDR3 length: 15
J gene: TRBJ2-1
CDR3 protein: CASSQTRDYYNEQFF
CDR3 DNA: TGTGCCAGCAGCCAAACCCGGGACTACTACAATGAGCAGTTCTTC

V gene: TRBV15
D gene: -
clone size: -
CDR3 length: 15
J gene: TRBJ2-3
CDR3 protein: CATSRDKVMQGTQYF
CDR3 DNA: TGTGCCACCTCGCGGGACAAAGTGATGCAGGGTACGCAGTATTTT

V gene: TRBV9
D gene: TRBD1
clone size: -
CDR3 length: 15
J gene: TRBJ1-1
CDR3 protein: CASSLHRGGNTEAFF
CDR3 DNA: TGTGCCAGCAGCCTTCACAGGGGCGGGAACACTGAAGCTTTCTTT